Listed below are T cell receptor beta chains from one sample, sequenced in a study of shared clonotypes between healthy human individuals. Assay used: immunoSEQ multiplex PCR; TCRdb lists only in-frame clones, some missing. Of some 1 million clones in the sample, about 75% were seen once. The sample was memory CD4+ T cells sorted from blood. The receptor source for this set is a man aged 18 to 29 in good health. Both conserved end residues are part of each CDR3. The D gene is left open where the match is weak. Only part of the rows carry a size: once, few, many, or a class if the clone is expanded.

d_gene	j_gene	abundance	v_gene	CDR3aa	CDR3nt
NA	TRBJ2-2	once	TRBV11-2	CASSLDYIDTGELFF	TGTGCCAGCAGCTTAGATTACATCGACACCGGGGAGCTGTTTTTT
NA	TRBJ1-2	NA	TRBV27	CASSDLNYGYTF	TGTGCCAGCAGTGACCTCAACTATGGCTACACCTTC
NA	TRBJ1-2	NA	TRBV5-4	CASSFSPGAFYTF	TGTGCCAGCAGCTTTTCCCCTGGGGCTTTCTACACCTTC
TRBD1	TRBJ1-5	NA	TRBV28	CASSLSRQGSHSNQPQHF	TGTGCCAGCAGTTTATCCCGACAGGGATCCCATAGCAATCAGCCCCAGCATTTT
NA	TRBJ2-6	few	TRBV4-3	CASSQEPTLGANVLTF	TGCGCCAGCAGCCAAGAACCAACTCTGGGGGCCAACGTCCTGACTTTC
NA	TRBJ1-2	many	TRBV4-3	CASSPQGGNYGYTF	TGCGCCAGCAGCCCGCAGGGTGGGAACTATGGCTACACCTTC
NA	TRBJ2-3	NA	TRBV27	CASSLLPADTQYF	TGTGCCAGCAGTTTGTTGCCCGCAGATACGCAGTATTTT
NA	TRBJ1-1	few	TRBV30	CAWSVPAGWNTEAFF	TGTGCCTGGAGTGTTCCGGCAGGGTGGAACACTGAAGCTTTCTTT
TRBD2	TRBJ2-7	NA	TRBV6-1	CASRFGRSSYEQYF	TGTGCCAGCAGGTTCGGGAGGAGCTCCTACGAGCAGTACTTC
NA	TRBJ2-6	NA	TRBV5-6	CASSLGGGSGANVLTF	TGTGCCAGCAGCCTTGGAGGAGGCTCTGGGGCCAACGTCCTGACTTTC
NA	TRBJ1-4	NA	TRBV2	CASRVWKLEKLFF	TGTGCCAGCAGGGTATGGAAGTTAGAAAAACTGTTTTTT
NA	TRBJ1-1	once	TRBV18	CASSPEGDTEAFF	TGTGCCAGCTCACCCGAGGGAGACACTGAAGCTTTCTTT
NA	TRBJ1-5	NA	TRBV2	CASSEVGFSNQPQHF	TGTGCCAGCAGTGAAGTGGGGTTTAGCAATCAGCCCCAGCATTTT
TRBD2	TRBJ2-2	NA	TRBV27	CASSPLNPGPAGTGELFF	TGTGCCAGCAGTCCTTTAAATCCGGGCCCAGCGGGAACCGGGGAGCTGTTTTTT
NA	TRBJ1-4	NA	TRBV30	CAWHADNEKLFF	TGTGCCTGGCATGCCGATAATGAAAAACTGTTTTTT
NA	TRBJ1-4	NA	TRBV19	CASRPGTTAEKLFF	TGTGCCAGTAGGCCCGGGACAACGGCTGAAAAACTGTTTTTT
TRBD2	TRBJ2-5	many	TRBV30	CAWGSSGVQETQYF	TGTGCCTGGGGATCTAGCGGGGTCCAAGAGACCCAGTACTTC
NA	TRBJ1-4	NA	TRBV19	CASSMQQDVGNEKLFF	TGTGCCAGTAGTATGCAACAGGATGTCGGTAATGAAAAACTGTTTTTT
TRBD1	TRBJ1-1	NA	TRBV5-6	CASSFPAKQGANTEAFF	TGTGCCAGCAGCTTTCCGGCAAAGCAGGGGGCGAACACTGAAGCTTTCTTT
NA	TRBJ1-6	NA	TRBV6-1	CASKQGSSYNSPLHF	TGTGCCAGCAAACAGGGAAGCTCCTATAATTCACCCCTCCACTTT
NA	TRBJ1-2	NA	TRBV9	CASSVARGGYTF	TGTGCCAGCAGCGTAGCCAGGGGAGGCTACACCTTC
NA	TRBJ1-6	NA	TRBV5-1	CASSLGDYNSPLHF	TGCGCCAGCAGCTTGGGGGATTATAATTCACCCCTCCACTTT
NA	TRBJ2-3	NA	TRBV27	CASSIRATPTDTQYF	TGTGCCAGCAGTATTAGGGCTACTCCCACAGATACGCAGTATTTT
TRBD1	TRBJ2-3	NA	TRBV6-4	CASSDSTGRWATQYF	TGTGCCAGCAGTGACTCGACAGGGCGTTGGGCTACGCAGTATTTT
NA	TRBJ2-7	NA	TRBV5-1	CASNSGLSSYEQYF	TGCGCCAGCAATTCCGGGTTAAGCTCCTACGAGCAGTACTTC
NA	TRBJ1-5	few	TRBV30	CAWSGANPALNQPQHF	TGTGCCTGGAGTGGAGCGAATCCAGCCCTCAATCAGCCCCAGCATTTT
TRBD1	TRBJ2-3	NA	TRBV5-1	CASTPGQAQDTQYF	TGCGCCAGCACCCCGGGACAGGCACAAGATACGCAGTATTTT
NA	TRBJ2-6	NA	TRBV5-5	CASSLAGAGANVLTF	TGTGCCAGCAGCTTGGCAGGGGCTGGGGCCAACGTCCTGACTTTC
TRBD1	TRBJ1-5	few	TRBV28	CASRTGILQPQHF	TGTGCCAGTAGGACAGGGATACTTCAGCCCCAGCATTTT
NA	TRBJ2-5	NA	TRBV5-4	CASSLGGGGGSETQYF	TGTGCCAGCAGCTTGGGGGGAGGCGGGGGCTCAGAGACCCAGTACTTC
NA	TRBJ2-1	NA	TRBV2	CASSLKRASGTEQFF	TGTGCCAGCAGTCTTAAAAGGGCCAGCGGGACAGAGCAGTTCTTC
NA	TRBJ2-7	NA	TRBV7-8	CASSLVAGSYEQYF	TGTGCCAGCAGCTTAGTTGCTGGATCCTACGAGCAGTACTTC
TRBD1	TRBJ1-1	NA	TRBV7-9	CASSRQGGNTEAFF	TGTGCCAGCAGCCGACAGGGGGGGAACACTGAAGCTTTCTTT
NA	TRBJ2-3	once	TRBV7-9	CASSYGTSSTDTQYF	TGTGCCAGCAGCTACGGGACCTCTAGCACAGATACGCAGTATTTT
NA	TRBJ1-6	NA	TRBV6-5	CASSYSRDRLHSPLHF	TGTGCCAGCAGTTACTCGAGGGATAGGCTCCATTCACCCCTCCACTTT